The rows below give T cell receptor beta chains drawn from one sample of a study of blood T cells in healthy people across ages. A single record per CDR3 protein comes from TCRdb applying MiXCR to the 5' RACE reads. The sample records nearly 1 million distinct CDR3 sequences, roughly 47% being singletons. The sequenced sample consisted of blood. The receptor source for this set is a woman in her sixties in good health. The CDR3 runs from the conserved cysteine through the conserved F or W. The D gene is left open where the match is weak. Not all rows give a size; the values are once, few, many and, for expanded clones, a class.

cdr3_nt cdr3_aa j_call d_call clone_size v_call
TGTGCCAACAGCTTGTTGGGTACAGGGAACAATGAGCAGTTCTTC CANSLLGTGNNEQFF TRBJ2-1 - few TRBV7-2
TGTGCCAGCAGTTACGGGACCGGGGTTCGGCCCCAGCATTTT CASSYGTGVRPQHF TRBJ1-5 - - TRBV6-2/TRBV6-3
TGCAGCGTTGAGATGACCGGGAGTTACGAGCAGTACTTC CSVEMTGSYEQYF TRBJ2-7 - - TRBV29-1
TGTGCCAGCCGAGCGAGTAGCGGGATGGGGGCCCAGTACTTC CASRASSGMGAQYF TRBJ2-7 TRBD2 - TRBV12-3/TRBV12-4
TGTGCCAGCAGCCCCCAAGGGGCCGTTACTGGGGATCAGCCCCAGCATTTT CASSPQGAVTGDQPQHF TRBJ1-5 - once TRBV12-3/TRBV12-4
TGTGCCAGCAGCCGCGGGAGCCCAGCATTAGATACGCAGTATTTT CASSRGSPALDTQYF TRBJ2-3 TRBD2 few TRBV6-2/TRBV6-3
TGCAGCGTCGAATCTGGAGGTACGCAGTATTTT CSVESGGTQYF TRBJ2-3 - - TRBV29-1
TGCAGTGCTACTTACAGGGACGGCCAGCCCCAGCATTTT CSATYRDGQPQHF TRBJ1-5 - - TRBV20-1
TGTGCCAGCAACCCGGTAGGGGGAAGCTCCTACGAGCAGTACTTC CASNPVGGSSYEQYF TRBJ2-7 - few TRBV28
TGCAGTGCTGTGACAGGTGTGGGCACAGATACGCAGTATTTT CSAVTGVGTDTQYF TRBJ2-3 - - TRBV20-1
TGTGCCAGCAGTTTTAGCGGGAACCACGAGCAGTACTTC CASSFSGNHEQYF TRBJ2-7 TRBD2 few TRBV6-2/TRBV6-3
TGCAGTGCGACTAAGGGACTAGCGTCCTACAATGAGCAGTTCTTC CSATKGLASYNEQFF TRBJ2-1 TRBD2 - TRBV20-1
TGCGCCAGCAGCCAAAGAGGCGGGCCAGAGGATACGCAGTATTTT CASSQRGGPEDTQYF TRBJ2-3 - - TRBV4-3
TGTGCCAGCGGGACTGGGGGGAACTATGGCTACACCTTC CASGTGGNYGYTF TRBJ1-2 - - TRBV12-3/TRBV12-4
TGTGCCAGCAGTGGATCGTGGGGACAGGGTTCAACCCAGTACTTC CASSGSWGQGSTQYF TRBJ2-5 TRBD1 - TRBV12-3/TRBV12-4
TGTGCCAGCAGCCCCCCCCAGGCGGCGGCTTTCTTT CASSPPQAAAFF TRBJ1-1 - - TRBV12-3/TRBV12-4
TGCAGCGTTGAAACTCTAGCGGGTGACAATGAGCAGTTCTTC CSVETLAGDNEQFF TRBJ2-1 TRBD2 - TRBV29-1
TGCGCCAGCAGCCAAGTGCCAACAGGGAATCAGCCCCAGCATTTT CASSQVPTGNQPQHF TRBJ1-5 - - TRBV4-1
TGCGCCAGCAGCTTGGAACTCGCAGAGCAGTACTTC CASSLELAEQYF TRBJ2-7 - - TRBV5-1
TGTGCCAGCAGCTTCAAAAGGAGAAGCTCCTACAATGAGCAGTTCTTC CASSFKRRSSYNEQFF TRBJ2-1 - - TRBV5-6
TGTGCCAGCAGCCGGGGGGCCAACGAGGGGATTCAGTACTTC CASSRGANEGIQYF TRBJ2-5 - - TRBV4-2
TGTGCCACCAGCAGGATCCGCTCTGGGGCCAACGTCCTGACTTTC CATSRIRSGANVLTF TRBJ2-6 - few TRBV15
TGTGCCAGCAGCTTAAGCGGGAGTGAAACAGATACGCAGTATTTT CASSLSGSETDTQYF TRBJ2-3 TRBD2 - TRBV7-2
TGTGCCAGCAGAACCCCTTTGGACACCTGGTCTTGGGGCTACACCTTC CASRTPLDTWSWGYTF TRBJ1-2 - - TRBV28
TGTGCCAGCAGCGGGCGGGCCGACAACGAGCAGTACTTC CASSGRADNEQYF TRBJ2-7 - once TRBV6-6
TGCAGTGCTAGAGATGGACGGGGGGTATCCTACGAGCAGTACTTC CSARDGRGVSYEQYF TRBJ2-7 TRBD2 - TRBV20-1
TGTGCCAGCAGTTTATGGGCCGGGACTAGCTCTCACGAGCAGTACTTC CASSLWAGTSSHEQYF TRBJ2-7 TRBD2 few TRBV28
TGTGCCAGCAGTGTCACAGGGGACTATGGCTACACCTTC CASSVTGDYGYTF TRBJ1-2 TRBD1 few TRBV28
TGTGCCATCAGTGAGTCTTGGGGCAATGAGCAGTACTTC CAISESWGNEQYF TRBJ2-7 - - TRBV10-3
TGTGCCAGCACCCGTTCTGCTAATGAAAAACTGTTTTTT CASTRSANEKLFF TRBJ1-4 - - TRBV28
TGTGCCAGCAGCCCTCTTCAAGCGGGAGGGCCGGGTTCTGTCCACGAGCAGTACTTC CASSPLQAGGPGSVHEQYF TRBJ2-7 TRBD2 few TRBV3-1
TGTGCCAGCAGTTACTCCGAGACAGGGGGCACAGATACGCAGTATTTT CASSYSETGGTDTQYF TRBJ2-3 TRBD1 - TRBV6-6
TGTGCCAGCAGAAGAGCGGTCCTCTCCTCTAGGGCCAACGTCCTGACTTTC CASRRAVLSSRANVLTF TRBJ2-6 - - TRBV28
TGTGCCAGCAGCGGACGGACAGGGCCCAACTACGAGCAGTACTTC CASSGRTGPNYEQYF TRBJ2-7 TRBD1 - TRBV9
TGCAGTGCCGACAGGGCGGCCTACGAGCAGTACTTC CSADRAAYEQYF TRBJ2-7 TRBD1 - TRBV20-1
TGCGCCAGCAGCCACCCCCAAGGGACAGGGGGGAATCAGCCCCAGCATTTT CASSHPQGTGGNQPQHF TRBJ1-5 TRBD1 many TRBV4-1
TGTGCCGTCTCCGGGACAGGGGGTTACGAGCAGTACTTC CAVSGTGGYEQYF TRBJ2-7 TRBD1 - TRBV10-3
TGTGCCAGCAGTTCGACTTTTTTGCTGACCCAGTACTTC CASSSTFLLTQYF TRBJ2-5 - few TRBV7-2
TGTGCCAGCAGGCCCCAAGGGTCTAGCAGTCTAGAGACCCAGTACTTC CASRPQGSSSLETQYF TRBJ2-5 - - TRBV6-5
TGCAGTGTCCTAGCGGGAGGGCCTAGTGAGCAGTTCTTC CSVLAGGPSEQFF TRBJ2-1 TRBD2 - TRBV20-1
TGCAGCGTTGAACCGGGACAGGGGACCTACGAGCAGTACTTC CSVEPGQGTYEQYF TRBJ2-7 TRBD1 - TRBV29-1
TGTGCCAGCTACGCCAGGGTCTCTGGGGCCAACGTCCTGACTTTC CASYARVSGANVLTF TRBJ2-6 - many TRBV28
TGTGCCAGCAGTTTATCCATGGGGACAGGGGAATCAGATACGCAGTATTTT CASSLSMGTGESDTQYF TRBJ2-3 TRBD1 - TRBV28
TGTGCCAGCACAGTTAGAAGGGGAGAAGCTTTCTTT CASTVRRGEAFF TRBJ1-1 - - TRBV2
TGTGCCAGCAGTTTAACGCCTTACAAGTATAATTCACCCCTCCACTTT CASSLTPYKYNSPLHF TRBJ1-6 - few TRBV12-3/TRBV12-4
TGTGCCAGCAGGCGACGATGGGACGGACTGAACACTGAAGCTTTCTTT CASRRRWDGLNTEAFF TRBJ1-1 - - TRBV12-3/TRBV12-4